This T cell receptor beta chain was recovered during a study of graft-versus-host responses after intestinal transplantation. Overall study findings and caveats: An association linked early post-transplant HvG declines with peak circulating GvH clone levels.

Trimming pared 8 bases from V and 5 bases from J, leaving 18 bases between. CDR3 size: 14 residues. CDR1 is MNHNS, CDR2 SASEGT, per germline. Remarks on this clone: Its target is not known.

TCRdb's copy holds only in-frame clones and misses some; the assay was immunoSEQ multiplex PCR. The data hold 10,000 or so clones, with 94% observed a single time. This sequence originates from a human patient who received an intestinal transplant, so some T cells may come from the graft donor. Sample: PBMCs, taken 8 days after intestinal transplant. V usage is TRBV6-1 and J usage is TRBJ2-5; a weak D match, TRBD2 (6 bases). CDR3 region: CASGVWAGMETQYF. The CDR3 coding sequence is TGTGCCAGCGGGGTATGGGCGGGAATGGAGACCCAGTACTTC.